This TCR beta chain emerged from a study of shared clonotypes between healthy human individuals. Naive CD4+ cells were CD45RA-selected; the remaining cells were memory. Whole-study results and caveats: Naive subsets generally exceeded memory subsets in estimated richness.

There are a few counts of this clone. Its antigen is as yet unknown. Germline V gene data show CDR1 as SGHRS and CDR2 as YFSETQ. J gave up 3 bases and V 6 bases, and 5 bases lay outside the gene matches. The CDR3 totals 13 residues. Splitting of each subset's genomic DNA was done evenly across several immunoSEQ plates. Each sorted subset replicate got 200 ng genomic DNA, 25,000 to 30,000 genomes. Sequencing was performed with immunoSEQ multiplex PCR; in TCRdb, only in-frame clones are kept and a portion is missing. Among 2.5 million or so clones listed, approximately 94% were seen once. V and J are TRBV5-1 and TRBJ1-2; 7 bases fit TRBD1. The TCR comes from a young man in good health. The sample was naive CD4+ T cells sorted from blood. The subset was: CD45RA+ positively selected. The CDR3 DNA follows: TGCGCCAGCAAGCAGGGGGACGACTATGGCTACACCTTC. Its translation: CASKQGDDYGYTF.